This is a list of T cell receptor beta chains from one sample in a study of blood T cell repertoires in COVID-19. Clones were read by immunoSEQ multiplex PCR, and TCRdb kept only the in-frame ones, dropping some. The table records about 230,000 clones, 80% to 85% of them present only once. Sequenced sample: peripheral blood. These receptors all come from a man in his forties with acute or convalescent COVID-19. CDR3s include the opening cysteine and the closing phenylalanine or tryptophan. A D gene is named only where the DNA matches it firmly. Not all rows give a size; the values are once, few, many and, for expanded clones, a class.

V gene: TRBV16; CDR3 length: 17; D gene: TRBD2; clone size: .; J gene: TRBJ2-5; CDR3 protein: CASSQYLREGSRETQYF; CDR3 DNA: TGTGCCAGCAGCCAATATTTGCGGGAGGGGTCGCGAGAGACCCAGTACTTC
V gene: TRBV7-9; CDR3 length: 11; D gene: .; clone size: .; J gene: TRBJ2-7; CDR3 protein: CASSQFDEQYF; CDR3 DNA: TGTGCCAGCAGCCAATTTGACGAGCAGTACTTC
V gene: TRBV4-1; CDR3 length: 17; D gene: TRBD2; clone size: .; J gene: TRBJ2-2; CDR3 protein: CASSSISSGNPTGELFF; CDR3 DNA: TGCGCCAGCAGCAGCATCTCAAGCGGGAATCCGACCGGGGAGCTGTTTTTT
V gene: TRBV6-5; CDR3 length: 13; D gene: .; clone size: .; J gene: TRBJ1-5; CDR3 protein: CASKQQERQPQHF; CDR3 DNA: TGTGCCAGCAAACAACAGGAACGACAGCCCCAGCATTTT
V gene: TRBV9; CDR3 length: 15; D gene: TRBD1; clone size: once; J gene: TRBJ2-7; CDR3 protein: CASSVGTGGYVEQYF; CDR3 DNA: TGTGCCAGCAGCGTAGGGACAGGGGGCTATGTCGAGCAGTACTTC
V gene: TRBV5-4; CDR3 length: 16; D gene: TRBD1; clone size: .; J gene: TRBJ2-7; CDR3 protein: CASSAGDRGFFDEQYF; CDR3 DNA: TGTGCCAGCAGCGCCGGCGACAGGGGGTTCTTCGACGAGCAGTACTTC
V gene: TRBV7-9; CDR3 length: 16; D gene: TRBD1; clone size: .; J gene: TRBJ1-1; CDR3 protein: CASTPGTGGLNTEAFF; CDR3 DNA: TGTGCCAGCACCCCCGGGACAGGGGGCTTAAACACTGAAGCTTTCTTT
V gene: TRBV12-3/TRBV12-4; CDR3 length: 13; D gene: .; clone size: .; J gene: TRBJ1-1; CDR3 protein: CASRLTQNTEAFF; CDR3 DNA: TGTGCCAGCAGGTTGACACAAAACACTGAAGCTTTCTTT
V gene: TRBV5-4; CDR3 length: 14; D gene: TRBD1; clone size: few; J gene: TRBJ1-4; CDR3 protein: CASSPGQGREKLFF; CDR3 DNA: TGTGCCAGCAGCCCGGGACAGGGTCGGGAAAAACTGTTTTTT
V gene: TRBV13; CDR3 length: 13; D gene: .; clone size: .; J gene: TRBJ2-5; CDR3 protein: CASSLELQETQYF; CDR3 DNA: TGTGCCAGCAGCTTAGAACTGCAAGAGACCCAGTACTTC
V gene: TRBV7-2; CDR3 length: 15; D gene: TRBD2; clone size: .; J gene: TRBJ2-1; CDR3 protein: CASSFLAERGNEQFF; CDR3 DNA: TGTGCCAGCAGCTTTCTAGCGGAGAGGGGAAATGAGCAGTTCTTC
V gene: TRBV2; CDR3 length: 11; D gene: .; clone size: few; J gene: TRBJ2-5; CDR3 protein: CASSEARFQYF; CDR3 DNA: TGTGCCAGCAGTGAAGCTAGATTCCAGTACTTC
V gene: TRBV4-1; CDR3 length: 15; D gene: .; clone size: few; J gene: TRBJ2-1; CDR3 protein: CASSQDGEPYNEQFF; CDR3 DNA: TGCGCCAGCAGCCAAGACGGAGAACCCTACAATGAGCAGTTCTTC
V gene: TRBV2; CDR3 length: 17; D gene: .; clone size: .; J gene: TRBJ1-6; CDR3 protein: CASSEVPPSSYNSPLHF; CDR3 DNA: TGTGCCAGCAGTGAAGTGCCCCCGAGCTCCTATAATTCACCCCTCCACTTT
V gene: TRBV6-5; CDR3 length: 14; D gene: .; clone size: .; J gene: TRBJ1-6; CDR3 protein: CASIPPGFHSPLHF; CDR3 DNA: TGTGCCAGCATTCCCCCGGGGTTCCATTCACCCCTCCACTTT
V gene: TRBV7-8; CDR3 length: 10; D gene: TRBD2; clone size: .; J gene: TRBJ2-7; CDR3 protein: CASSGLAQYF; CDR3 DNA: TGTGCCAGCAGCGGACTAGCGCAGTACTTC
V gene: TRBV5-1; CDR3 length: 14; D gene: .; clone size: .; J gene: TRBJ2-3; CDR3 protein: CASTEGGRTDTQYF; CDR3 DNA: TGCGCCAGCACCGAAGGAGGGAGGACAGATACGCAGTATTTT
V gene: TRBV5-4; CDR3 length: 16; D gene: TRBD2; clone size: .; J gene: TRBJ2-1; CDR3 protein: CASSLRLAGLYNEQFF; CDR3 DNA: TGTGCCAGCAGCTTACGACTAGCGGGACTTTACAATGAGCAGTTCTTC
V gene: TRBV29-1; CDR3 length: 13; D gene: .; clone size: .; J gene: TRBJ2-2; CDR3 protein: CSVNRGGTGELFF; CDR3 DNA: TGCAGCGTTAACAGGGGGGGGACCGGGGAGCTGTTTTTT
V gene: TRBV7-9; CDR3 length: 14; D gene: .; clone size: .; J gene: TRBJ1-5; CDR3 protein: CASSRGGTRGPQHF; CDR3 DNA: TGTGCCAGCAGCCGCGGGGGGACCAGGGGGCCCCAGCATTTT
V gene: TRBV27; CDR3 length: 15; D gene: .; clone size: .; J gene: TRBJ2-7; CDR3 protein: CASSLLGQGSYEQYF; CDR3 DNA: TGTGCCAGCAGTTTATTGGGGCAGGGGAGCTACGAGCAGTACTTC
V gene: TRBV6-5; CDR3 length: 13; D gene: .; clone size: few; J gene: TRBJ2-5; CDR3 protein: CASHTSFQETQYF; CDR3 DNA: TGTGCCAGTCATACTAGCTTCCAAGAGACCCAGTACTTC
V gene: TRBV30; CDR3 length: 11; D gene: .; clone size: .; J gene: TRBJ2-1; CDR3 protein: CAWSGQNEQFF; CDR3 DNA: TGTGCCTGGAGTGGCCAGAATGAGCAGTTCTTC
V gene: TRBV18; CDR3 length: 14; D gene: .; clone size: once; J gene: TRBJ1-1; CDR3 protein: CASSPLSRSTEAFF; CDR3 DNA: TGTGCCAGCTCACCACTATCCAGATCCACTGAAGCTTTCTTT
V gene: TRBV30; CDR3 length: 16; D gene: TRBD1; clone size: .; J gene: TRBJ2-4; CDR3 protein: CAWSVKGQASKNIQYF; CDR3 DNA: TGTGCCTGGAGTGTAAAGGGACAGGCTTCCAAAAACATTCAGTACTTC
V gene: TRBV4-2; CDR3 length: 13; D gene: TRBD1; clone size: once; J gene: TRBJ1-1; CDR3 protein: CASSQGGQSEAFF; CDR3 DNA: TGTGCCAGCAGCCAAGGGGGACAGTCTGAAGCTTTCTTT
V gene: TRBV25-1; CDR3 length: 12; D gene: .; clone size: .; J gene: TRBJ1-5; CDR3 protein: CASSDGYQPQHF; CDR3 DNA: TGTGCCAGCAGTGACGGTTATCAGCCCCAGCATTTT
V gene: TRBV2; CDR3 length: 12; D gene: .; clone size: once; J gene: TRBJ1-1; CDR3 protein: CASSLGNTEAFF; CDR3 DNA: TGTGCCAGCAGTCTAGGAAACACTGAAGCTTTCTTT
V gene: TRBV24-1; CDR3 length: 15; D gene: .; clone size: .; J gene: TRBJ2-1; CDR3 protein: CATSDRLGGPNEQFF; CDR3 DNA: TGTGCCACCAGTGATCGCTTGGGGGGGCCGAATGAGCAGTTCTTC
V gene: TRBV7-2; CDR3 length: 15; D gene: .; clone size: .; J gene: TRBJ2-7; CDR3 protein: CASSPTTDSHYEQYF; CDR3 DNA: TGTGCCAGCAGTCCAACAACTGACAGCCACTACGAGCAGTACTTC
V gene: TRBV5-1; CDR3 length: 18; D gene: TRBD2; clone size: once; J gene: TRBJ2-1; CDR3 protein: CASSLAPGLAGGWEEQFF; CDR3 DNA: TGCGCCAGCAGCTTGGCCCCGGGACTAGCGGGAGGGTGGGAGGAGCAGTTCTTC
V gene: TRBV10-1; CDR3 length: 15; D gene: TRBD1; clone size: .; J gene: TRBJ2-4; CDR3 protein: CASSEPGDRGNIQYF; CDR3 DNA: TGCGCCAGCAGTGAGCCGGGGGACAGGGGAAACATTCAGTACTTC
V gene: TRBV5-1; CDR3 length: 14; D gene: .; clone size: .; J gene: TRBJ2-1; CDR3 protein: CASSLGGQDNEQFF; CDR3 DNA: TGCGCCAGCAGCTTGGGGGGGCAGGACAATGAGCAGTTCTTC
V gene: TRBV10-3; CDR3 length: 12; D gene: .; clone size: .; J gene: TRBJ1-2; CDR3 protein: CAINRQNYGYTF; CDR3 DNA: TGTGCCATCAATCGACAGAACTATGGCTACACCTTC
V gene: TRBV13; CDR3 length: 13; D gene: .; clone size: .; J gene: TRBJ2-7; CDR3 protein: CASSLNYLYEQYF; CDR3 DNA: TGTGCCAGCAGCTTAAACTATCTATACGAGCAGTACTTC
V gene: TRBV15; CDR3 length: 16; D gene: .; clone size: .; J gene: TRBJ2-3; CDR3 protein: CATSRVSSPSRDTQYF; CDR3 DNA: TGTGCCACCAGCAGAGTATCCTCTCCGTCCCGGGATACGCAGTATTTT
V gene: TRBV9; CDR3 length: 15; D gene: .; clone size: .; J gene: TRBJ2-7; CDR3 protein: CASSVDGGSTYEQYF; CDR3 DNA: TGTGCCAGCAGCGTAGATGGAGGCAGTACCTACGAGCAGTACTTC
V gene: TRBV10-3; CDR3 length: 15; D gene: TRBD2; clone size: .; J gene: TRBJ2-3; CDR3 protein: CAISLAGGPGDTQYF; CDR3 DNA: TGTGCCATCAGTTTAGCGGGAGGGCCGGGAGATACGCAGTATTTT
V gene: TRBV6-4; CDR3 length: 13; D gene: .; clone size: .; J gene: TRBJ1-1; CDR3 protein: CASSEGATGEAFF; CDR3 DNA: TGTGCCAGCAGTGAAGGGGCGACAGGTGAAGCTTTCTTT
V gene: TRBV7-2; CDR3 length: 14; D gene: TRBD1; clone size: .; J gene: TRBJ1-5; CDR3 protein: CASSPETGSQPQHF; CDR3 DNA: TGTGCCAGCAGCCCAGAGACAGGGAGCCAGCCCCAGCATTTT
V gene: TRBV15; CDR3 length: 13; D gene: .; clone size: .; J gene: TRBJ2-5; CDR3 protein: CATSRGGGETQYF; CDR3 DNA: TGTGCCACCAGCAGAGGAGGGGGAGAGACCCAGTACTTC
V gene: TRBV7-2; CDR3 length: 14; D gene: .; clone size: .; J gene: TRBJ2-3; CDR3 protein: CASSRSKNTDTQYF; CDR3 DNA: TGTGCCAGTTCGAGGAGTAAGAACACAGATACGCAGTATTTT
V gene: TRBV14; CDR3 length: 11; D gene: .; clone size: .; J gene: TRBJ1-1; CDR3 protein: CASSFASEAFF; CDR3 DNA: TGTGCCAGCAGCTTCGCTAGTGAAGCTTTCTTT
V gene: TRBV7-3; CDR3 length: 17; D gene: .; clone size: few; J gene: TRBJ1-1; CDR3 protein: CASSLTTGREPNTEAFF; CDR3 DNA: TGTGCCAGCAGCTTAACAACAGGCAGAGAGCCAAACACTGAAGCTTTCTTT
V gene: TRBV14; CDR3 length: 15; D gene: TRBD1; clone size: once; J gene: TRBJ2-2; CDR3 protein: CASSQLTGGAGELFF; CDR3 DNA: TGTGCCAGCAGCCAACTGACAGGGGGGGCCGGGGAGCTGTTTTTT
V gene: TRBV5-1; CDR3 length: 15; D gene: .; clone size: once; J gene: TRBJ2-2; CDR3 protein: CASSLGTVNTGELFF; CDR3 DNA: TGCGCCAGCAGCTTGGGAACGGTCAACACCGGGGAGCTGTTTTTT
V gene: TRBV5-4; CDR3 length: 15; D gene: .; clone size: .; J gene: TRBJ2-1; CDR3 protein: CASSLELSSYNEQFF; CDR3 DNA: TGTGCCAGCAGCTTGGAACTAAGCTCCTACAATGAGCAGTTCTTC
V gene: TRBV9; CDR3 length: 14; D gene: TRBD1; clone size: .; J gene: TRBJ1-4; CDR3 protein: CASSIQGDGEKLFF; CDR3 DNA: TGTGCCAGCAGTATCCAGGGGGATGGTGAAAAACTGTTTTTT
V gene: TRBV11-2; CDR3 length: 15; D gene: .; clone size: once; J gene: TRBJ1-2; CDR3 protein: CASSLGARPNYGYTF; CDR3 DNA: TGTGCCAGCAGCTTAGGCGCCAGGCCCAACTATGGCTACACCTTC
V gene: TRBV5-1; CDR3 length: 12; D gene: .; clone size: .; J gene: TRBJ2-7; CDR3 protein: CASRDISYEQYF; CDR3 DNA: TGCGCCAGCCGGGACATCTCCTACGAGCAGTACTTC
V gene: TRBV5-1; CDR3 length: 14; D gene: .; clone size: .; J gene: TRBJ2-7; CDR3 protein: CASSLGIREAEQYF; CDR3 DNA: TGCGCCAGCAGCTTGGGTATCAGGGAGGCCGAGCAGTACTTC
V gene: TRBV9; CDR3 length: 14; D gene: .; clone size: .; J gene: TRBJ2-7; CDR3 protein: CASSSSQVTYEQYF; CDR3 DNA: TGTGCCAGCAGCTCCTCACAGGTAACCTACGAGCAGTACTTC
V gene: TRBV2; CDR3 length: 14; D gene: TRBD2; clone size: .; J gene: TRBJ2-7; CDR3 protein: CASSTGLAGGEQYF; CDR3 DNA: TGTGCCAGCAGTACGGGACTAGCGGGAGGCGAGCAGTACTTC
V gene: TRBV2; CDR3 length: 14; D gene: .; clone size: .; J gene: TRBJ1-2; CDR3 protein: CASSEKGTIYGYTF; CDR3 DNA: TGTGCCAGCAGTGAAAAGGGGACTATTTATGGCTACACCTTC
V gene: TRBV3-1/TRBV3-2; CDR3 length: 16; D gene: .; clone size: .; J gene: TRBJ1-1; CDR3 protein: CASSRGGWGGSTEAFF; CDR3 DNA: TGTGCCAGCAGCCGCGGGGGTTGGGGTGGGAGCACTGAAGCTTTCTTT
V gene: TRBV9; CDR3 length: 16; D gene: .; clone size: .; J gene: TRBJ1-6; CDR3 protein: CASSLTGQSNNSPLHF; CDR3 DNA: TGTGCCAGCAGCCTGACCGGACAGAGTAATAATTCACCCCTCCACTTT
V gene: TRBV2; CDR3 length: 17; D gene: TRBD2; clone size: .; J gene: TRBJ2-5; CDR3 protein: CASSEGVTSGRKETQYF; CDR3 DNA: TGTGCCAGCAGTGAAGGGGTAACTAGCGGGAGGAAAGAGACCCAGTACTTC